The sequence of this T cell receptor beta chain was determined in a study of identical twins. Study-wide findings and caveats: Twins shared beta out-of-frame sequences in excess, but this excess was weaker. Compared with unrelated sharing, twin-shared out-of-frame alpha sequences had more low-probability sequences. Cord blood's abundant beta clonotypes had fewer insertions, unlike memory repertoires.

TCRdb analysed the 5' RACE reads with MiXCR anew, one entry per CDR3 protein. Here the sample spans more than 200,000 distinct CDR3 sequences, 11% to 15% being singletons. This clonotype was found a few times. Its antigen is not known. The sequence was obtained from a woman younger than 30 in good health. Sequenced material: memory (CD45RO+) T cells sorted from blood.

Here the CDR3 reads CASSYSGKKAFF. CDR3 DNA: TGTGCCAGCAGTTATTCAGGGAAAAAAGCTTTCTTT. This chain links TRBV12-3 or TRBV12-4 with TRBJ1-1, with TRBD1 as a possible D gene (5 bases). The CDR3 contains 12 residues. V was pared by 4 bases and J by 9 bases, with 12 bases between.